The clone carrying this T cell receptor beta chain was seen a handful of times. Its antigen is not known. Germline and junction disagree at one end, which may indicate a read error. The table came from immunoSEQ multiplex PCR; TCRdb's copy has only in-frame clones and leaves some out. This repertoire shows roughly 15,000 clones, 65% to 80% found once; its top ten account for 14%. CDR1 LNHDA and CDR2 SQIVND come from the germline V gene (reference sequence). This CDR3 region has 13 residues. The source of the sample is a study of T cell responses to AZD1222 COVID-19 vaccine. Study observations and caveats: Compared with day 0, the breadth and depth of the Spike-specific TCR repertoire rose significantly after two doses of AZD1222. Samples come after the peak T cell response, not at day 14.

Timing groups of about 4 and about 12 weeks for second doses were pooled. The sequence was collected from an adult who received the AZD1222 COVID-19 vaccine. The rearrangement links TRBV19 to TRBJ1-2, with 9 bases fitting TRBD1. This specimen was peripheral blood, taken 28 days after the second AZD1222 dose. The CDR3 protein is CASSITGTGRAYF. CDR3 DNA sequence: TGTGCCAGTAGTATAACCGGGACAGGGAGGGCCTACTTC.